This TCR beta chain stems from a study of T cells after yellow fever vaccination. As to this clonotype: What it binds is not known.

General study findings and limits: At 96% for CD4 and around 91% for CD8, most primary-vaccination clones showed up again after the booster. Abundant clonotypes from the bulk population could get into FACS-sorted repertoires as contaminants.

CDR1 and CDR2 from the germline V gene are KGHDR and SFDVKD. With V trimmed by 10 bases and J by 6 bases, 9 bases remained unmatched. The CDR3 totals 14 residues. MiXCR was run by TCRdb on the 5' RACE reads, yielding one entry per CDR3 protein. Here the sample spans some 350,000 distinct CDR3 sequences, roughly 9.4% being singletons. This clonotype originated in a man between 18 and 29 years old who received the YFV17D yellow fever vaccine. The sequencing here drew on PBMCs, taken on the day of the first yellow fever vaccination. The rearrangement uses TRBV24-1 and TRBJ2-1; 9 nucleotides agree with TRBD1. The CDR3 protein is CATRDRECSNEQFF. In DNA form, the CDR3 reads TGTGCCACTAGGGACAGGGAATGTTCCAATGAGCAGTTCTTC.